Below are 14 T cell receptor beta chains sequenced from a single sample in a study of blood T cell repertoires in COVID-19 (dated by TCRdb to 2020 to 2021). Libraries were built with the immunoSEQ multiplex PCR assay. Held by TCRdb, this immuneACCESS table contains in-frame sequences only and omits some clones. Under half of the omission traces to an unresolved V gene where checked; the cause of the rest is unknown. The sample contains about 110,000 clones, around 74% of them found a single time. Of the sample, less than 10% is held by the ten largest clones. The source material was peripheral blood. The receptor set was obtained from a woman in her fifties or sixties with acute or convalescent COVID-19.

This chain connects TRBV18 to TRBJ1-5; 11 nucleotides agree with TRBD1. The V gene's germline CDR1 is KGHSH and CDR2 LQKENI. The CDR3 consists of 18 residues. Unmatched junction bases numbered 11, after V lost 6 bases and J lost 1 base. The CDR3 region has the DNA TGTGCCAGCTCGGGGGATCGGACAGGGGGCAAGAGCAATCAGCCCCAGCATTTT. Its translation: CASSGDRTGGKSNQPQHF.

This chain links TRBV27 with TRBJ2-6, with 7 bases aligning to TRBD1. Germline V gene sequence: CDR1 MNHEY, CDR2 SMNVEV (reference sequence). This CDR3 is 16 amino acids long. V lost 6 bases to trimming and J lost 0 bases; unmatched junction nucleotides: 5. In DNA, the CDR3 is TGTGCCAGCAGCGACAGGGCCCACTCTGGGGCCAACGTCCTGACTTTC. Residues: CASSDRAHSGANVLTF.

V gene TRBV11-1 combines with J gene TRBJ2-5, with 9 bases that match TRBD1. Per germline, CDR1 SGHAT and CDR2 FQDESV (reference sequence). This CDR3 spans 14 amino acids. Unmatched junction bases numbered 4, after V lost 4 bases and J lost 4 bases. CDR3 sequence: CASSSDRGGETQYF. Written as DNA, the CDR3 is TGTGCCAGCAGCTCAGACAGGGGGGGAGAGACCCAGTACTTC.

The rearrangement links TRBV6-4 to TRBJ2-2; D is unresolved. This CDR3 has 13 residues. Germline V lookup: CDR1 MRHNA, CDR2 SNTAGT. V lost 6 bases and J lost 1, with 6 bases in between. In nucleotides, the CDR3 is TGTGCCAGCAGCGCCGGGAACACCGGGGAGCTGTTTTTT. This encodes CASSAGNTGELFF.

DNA for the CDR3: TGTGCCAGCAGCCAAGGAGAGGGGGCGCGCGGCTACACCTTC. The encoded protein is CASSQGEGARGYTF. This chain links TRBV3-1 (or the pseudogene TRBV3-2) with TRBJ1-2, with 7 bases aligning to TRBD1. The germline V gene has CDR1 LGHDT and CDR2 YNNKEL (reference sequence). Trimming at V came to 1 base and at J to 8 bases, leaving 7 bases not matched to a gene. The CDR3 totals 14 residues.

The chain carries TRBV7-2 and TRBJ1-3; maybe TRBD1 (5 bases). Germline CDR1 SGHTA, CDR2 FQGNSA. This CDR3 spans 18 amino acids. Trimming left V 5 bases short and J 0 bases short, with 20 bases between. CDR3 bases: TGTGCCAGCAGCCCCTTCATCGGTAGGGGTGTCTCTGGAAACACCATATATTTT. The encoded protein is CASSPFIGRGVSGNTIYF.

The rearrangement joins TRBV18 to TRBJ1-6, with a weak D call TRBD1 (5 bases). The CDR3 extends over 16 amino acids. Looked up from germline, CDR1 is KGHSH and CDR2 is LQKENI. V shed 1 base and J shed 10 bases, with 17 bases lying between them. CDR3 sequence reads: CASSPREGEGRSPLHF. The CDR3 DNA sequence: TGTGCCAGCTCACCACGGGAAGGGGAAGGTCGATCACCCCTCCACTTT.

The J gene is TRBJ1-6, the V gene TRBV6-5, with D tentatively TRBD1 (6 bases). CDR3 length equals 14 residues. The germline V gene has CDR1 MNHEY and CDR2 SVGAGI. V was shortened by 6 bases and J by 4 bases, with 10 bases between the two germline ends. The CDR3 protein is CASRIQGYNSPLHF. The CDR3 nucleotides are TGTGCCAGCAGAATACAGGGATATAATTCACCCCTCCACTTT.

CDR3 nucleotide sequence: TGTGCCTGGAGCCTCGGGCAGGGAGGGTCAAGAAACACCATATATTTT. It is translated as CAWSLGQGGSRNTIYF. The chain employs TRBV30 and TRBJ1-3; the D gene is possibly TRBD1 (5 bases). The V gene's germline CDR1 is GTSNPN and CDR2 SVGIG (reference sequence). V was shortened by 3 bases and J by 5 bases, with 20 bases between the two germline ends. The CDR3 contains 16 residues.

The table lists this clone with a few counts. The chain employs TRBV3-1 (or the pseudogene TRBV3-2) and TRBJ1-1, with D tentatively TRBD1 (6 bases). In germline, CDR1 is LGHDT, CDR2 YNNKEL (reference sequence). This CDR3 has 14 residues. V lost 6 bases to trimming and J lost 1 base, with 12 bases between them. CDR3 DNA sequence: TGTGCCAGCAGTTTTGGACAGAAGAACACTGAAGCTTTCTTT. Translating gives CASSFGQKNTEAFF.

The genes are TRBV11-2 and TRBJ1-2; 7 nucleotides align to TRBD1. The germline CDR1 and CDR2 sequences are SGHAT and FQNNGV. CDR3 length: 15 residues. Trimming cost V 1 base and J 9 bases; bases outside gene matches: 11. CDR3 in DNA: TGTGCCAGCAGCTTAGGTAGTACAGGGGACCTGCGCTACACCTTC. It translates to CASSLGSTGDLRYTF.

The rearrangement links TRBV2 to TRBJ2-7; 7 bases are shared with TRBD2. The V and J ends lost 7 bases and 3 bases, in that order; junction bases with no gene match: 3. Germline V gene data show CDR1 as SNHLY and CDR2 as FYNNEI. The CDR3 sequence is 12 residues long. CDR3 protein: CASNGGGYEQYF. The CDR3 coding sequence is TGTGCCAGCAATGGGGGGGGCTACGAGCAGTACTTC.

This chain connects TRBV5-1 to TRBJ1-1, with a weak D call TRBD1 (6 bases). CDR1 SGHRS and CDR2 YFSETQ come from the germline V gene. Trimming left V 2 bases short and J 0 bases short, with 14 bases between. CDR3 length equals 16 residues. The CDR3 loop reads CASSFQGFIMNTEAFF. CDR3 DNA: TGCGCCAGCAGCTTCCAGGGGTTTATCATGAACACTGAAGCTTTCTTT.

The J gene is TRBJ1-5, the V gene TRBV6-5; 8 bases agree with TRBD1. The germline gives CDR1 MNHEY, CDR2 SVGAGI. This CDR3 comprises 14 residues. The trim removed 6 bases at V and 7 bases at J, leaving 8 bases unmatched. CDR3 amino acids: CASRSTGGRQPQHF. DNA of the CDR3: TGTGCCAGCAGATCCACAGGGGGAAGACAGCCCCAGCATTTT.